One sample yielded the 23 T cell receptor beta chains listed below, sequenced in a study of T cells expressing NK-cell markers. TCRdb re-analyzed the 5' RACE reads; it lists each CDR3 protein once, without DNA. This sample's table reports some 110,000 distinct CDR3 sequences. Sequenced material: blood T cells: a sorted CD56 or NKG2C T cell subset, CD4+ or CD8+ T cells, or bulk PBMC T cells (not recorded which). These receptors all come from a woman between 18 and 70 years old in good health.

CDR3 protein: CASSPQGLDTQYF. The V gene is TRBV12-3 or TRBV12-4, the J gene TRBJ2-3; the TRBD1 assignment by TCRdb is unverifiable without DNA. This CDR3 spans 13 amino acids.

The chain is built from TRBV20-1 and TRBJ2-1; no DNA is available, so the TRBD2 call from TCRdb remains unchecked. Germline CDR1 DFQATT, CDR2 SNEGSKA (reference sequence). This CDR3 region has 14 residues. CDR3 sequence: CSALLAGSYNEQFF.

This chain connects TRBV20-1 to TRBJ2-7; TCRdb gives TRBD2 as the D gene, but with no DNA this cannot be confirmed. CDR1 DFQATT and CDR2 SNEGSKA come from the germline V gene (reference sequence). This CDR3 has 14 amino acids. CDR3 residues: CSASSPSGSYEQYF.

The chain uses TRBV6-1 and TRBJ1-5; the TCRdb call, TRBD1, lacks DNA for checking. Germline V gene lookup returns CDR1 MNHNS and CDR2 SASEGT. The CDR3 has 13 residues. Here the CDR3 reads CASSPGPGQPQHF.

The chain uses TRBV15 and TRBJ2-7. The CDR3 extends over 14 amino acids. Germline V lookup: CDR1 LNHNV, CDR2 YYDKDF (reference sequence). CDR3 in amino acids: CATSRDRGSYEQYF.

V and J are TRBV9 and TRBJ2-7. The CDR3 consists of 14 residues. CDR1 is SGDLS and CDR2 is YYNGEE in the germline V gene. Here the CDR3 reads CASSVAEGSYEQYF.

The chain has TRBV28 and TRBJ1-4. This CDR3 comprises 16 residues. The V gene's germline CDR1 is MDHEN and CDR2 SYDVKM. The CDR3 reads CASSLGPLMANEKLFF.

The rearrangement joins TRBV7-9 to TRBJ1-4; TCRdb outputs TRBD1, but without DNA this stays unchecked. CDR1 and CDR2 (germline): SEHNR, FQNEAQ (reference sequence). The CDR3 is made up of 16 amino acids. CDR3 residues: CASSLSLPGTNEKLFF.

The genes are TRBV6-2 or TRBV6-3 and TRBJ2-1. This CDR3 is 15 amino acids long. The germline gives CDR1 MNHEY, CDR2 SVGEGT. CDR3 in amino acids: CASSYGDGAYNEQFF.

V and J are TRBV3-1 and TRBJ2-1. CDR3 length equals 13 residues. Looked up from germline, CDR1 is LGHDT and CDR2 is YNNKEL (reference sequence). This chain's CDR3 is CASTGYRHNEQFF.

The gene calls are TRBV4-3 and TRBJ2-7; TCRdb indicates TRBD1, and absent DNA this call remains unverified. The CDR3 contains 16 residues. The V gene's germline CDR1 is LGHNA and CDR2 YSLEER. CDR3 region: CASSQDLGGAFYEQYF.

The chain joins TRBV28 to TRBJ1-5. CDR1 is MDHEN and CDR2 is SYDVKM in the germline V gene. The CDR3 totals 15 residues. The CDR3 spells CASSLLIGSNQPQHF.

This chain links TRBV7-9 with TRBJ2-3; TCRdb names TRBD2, which stays unverified in the absence of DNA. CDR3 size: 14 residues. CDR1 is SEHNR, CDR2 FQNEAQ, per germline (reference sequence). The CDR3 loop reads CASRPGLRTDTQYF.

V usage is TRBV7-8 and J usage is TRBJ2-6. Germline CDR1 SGHVS, CDR2 FQNEAQ. The CDR3 has 19 residues. CDR3 amino acids: CASSPMIAEPISGANVLTF.

The chain links TRBV12-3 or TRBV12-4 to TRBJ2-5; TCRdb reports TRBD2, a call that lacks DNA to check it against. CDR3 length: 15 amino acids. The CDR3 protein is CASSPPASGIETQYF.

V and J are TRBV18 and TRBJ2-4. The CDR3 has 11 residues. CDR1 and CDR2 (germline): KGHSH, LQKENI. CDR3 amino acids: CASSRESIQYF.

The chain couples TRBV24-1 to TRBJ2-3; TCRdb returns TRBD2, unconfirmable since there is no DNA. In germline, CDR1 is KGHDR, CDR2 SFDVKD. The CDR3 is 17 residues long. The CDR3 spells CATSDGTSGGPTDTQYF.

The chain recombines TRBV27 with TRBJ2-2; the TCRdb D gene call, TRBD1, has no DNA to confirm it. The CDR3 runs 15 residues. Germline V gene data show CDR1 as MNHEY and CDR2 as SMNVEV (reference sequence). The CDR3 region is CASHRPGQGAGGLFF.

The gene calls are TRBV12-3 or TRBV12-4 and TRBJ2-1; the TRBD2 assignment by TCRdb is unverifiable without DNA. The CDR3 loop spans 15 amino acids. CDR3: CASSLEGPTYNEQFF.

The chain employs TRBV27 and TRBJ2-7. Germline-derived CDR1 and CDR2 are MNHEY and SMNVEV (reference sequence). This CDR3 region has 13 residues. The CDR3 region is CASSVRYSYEQYF.

The J gene is TRBJ2-1, the V gene TRBV6-5. This CDR3 is 14 amino acids long. From germline, CDR1 is MNHEY and CDR2 SVGAGI. The CDR3 protein is CASSYLSAYNEQFF.

J is TRBJ2-4 and V is TRBV9; TCRdb reports TRBD2, a call that lacks DNA to check it against. Germline assignment: CDR1 SGDLS and CDR2 YYNGEE. This CDR3 contains 16 residues. The CDR3 spells CASSVGTLGLADIQYF.

The CDR3 loop is CASERQTTGRHEQYF. The chain couples TRBV3-1 to TRBJ2-7; TCRdb calls TRBD1, which cannot be checked without DNA. CDR1 and CDR2 from the germline V gene are LGHDT and YNNKEL (reference sequence). The CDR3 is made up of 15 amino acids.